The T cell receptor beta chain under discussion was sequenced for a study of T-cell memory formation after mild COVID-19. TCRdb re-derived calls from the 5' RACE reads in MiXCR, one entry per CDR3 protein. The data contain about 290,000 distinct CDR3 sequences, about 15% of them seen just once; the ten biggest clones take up 22%. The CDR3 is 17 amino acids. Germline loops: CDR1 MGHRA, CDR2 YSYEKL. Trimming removed 2 bases at V and 11 bases at J, with 22 bases between. The TCR sequence derives from a man aged 18 to 35 who had mild COVID-19 (a few samples of this study predate the infection). Cell type and time point are not known. Sequencing input: PBMCs or a T cell subset sorted from them (not recorded which). The V and J genes are TRBV4-1 and TRBJ1-6; D unresolved. The CDR3 region has the DNA TGCGCCAGCAGCCAAAATCCCTTCGGGCTGGTCGCCCCACCCCTCCACTTT. Translation gives CASSQNPFGLVAPPLHF.